Following are 22 T cell receptor beta chains from one sample sequenced in a study of cytomegalovirus exposure and HLA in healthy donors listed by TCRdb under 2017. Libraries were constructed by the immunoSEQ multiplex PCR assay. For the multiplex PCR, a mixture combining 60 forward primers for TCR Vbeta segments and 13 reverse primers for TCR Jbeta segments was used. TCRdb retrieved this table from immuneACCESS and kept in-frame rearrangements only. Not all clones are present; in checked studies, unresolved V genes account for under half, and no reason is known for the remainder. The sample table lists roughly 90,000 clones, 84% of them with a count of one. 2.1% of the sample is held by the ten biggest clonotypes. The sequencing sample was made of PBMCs. Receptors were obtained from a man younger than 35 in good health and CMV-seronegative.

V is TRBV11-3 and J is TRBJ2-7; no reliable D call. CDR1 is SGHNT, CDR2 YENEEA, per germline. The CDR3 extends over 11 amino acids. Trimming removed 5 bases at V and 10 bases at J, with 12 bases between. Here the CDR3 DNA reads TGTGCCAGCAGCGCCGAGGCAGCTCAGTACTTC. It codes for CASSAEAAQYF.

The rearrangement uses TRBV5-8 and TRBJ1-5, with D maybe TRBD1 (5 bases). CDR1 is SGHTS, CDR2 YDEGEE, per germline. V was cut by 2 bases and J by 2 bases, with 11 bases left in between. The CDR3 totals 15 residues. The DNA of the CDR3 is TGTGCCAGCAGCTTCCGAGGAGGGGGCAATCAGCCCCAGCATTTT. It yields the protein CASSFRGGGNQPQHF.

The chain joins TRBV19 to TRBJ2-7, with D possibly matching TRBD1 (6 bases). Germline CDR1 is LNHDA and CDR2 is SQIVND (reference sequence). The CDR3 is 14 amino acids. The V and J ends lost 6 bases and 4 bases respectively, with 16 bases between them. In nucleotides, the CDR3 is TGTGCCAGTAGGAGTAGTGGACAGCTATACGAGCAGTACTTC. Translation: CASRSSGQLYEQYF.

This clone appeared a few times. The chain joins TRBV5-6 to TRBJ2-2; a weak D match, TRBD2 (7 bases). The V end was cut by 6 bases, the J end by 7 bases, with 22 bases between. Germline V CDR1 and CDR2: SGHDT, YYEEEE. The CDR3 is made up of 16 amino acids. The CDR3 sequence: CASNPQLGGGGGELFF. The DNA for the CDR3 is TGTGCCAGCAACCCCCAATTAGGGGGAGGGGGCGGGGAGCTGTTTTTT.

The J gene is TRBJ2-7, the V gene TRBV19, with D perhaps matching TRBD2 (5 bases). The germline gives CDR1 LNHDA, CDR2 SQIVND (reference sequence). The CDR3 loop spans 14 amino acids. Trimming took 6 bases from V and 0 from J, leaving 12 bases between them. CDR3 sequence (DNA): TGTGCCAGTAGGCCAGCGGAGAGCTCCTACGAGCAGTACTTC. The encoded protein is CASRPAESSYEQYF.

This chain links TRBV28 with TRBJ1-1; 8 bases map to TRBD1. The CDR3 consists of 16 residues. Trimming cost V 4 bases and J 4 bases; bases outside gene matches: 11. Germline V lookup: CDR1 MDHEN, CDR2 SYDVKM. This chain's CDR3 is CASSSLGAGGGTEAFF. DNA of the CDR3: TGTGCCAGCAGTTCCCTCGGGGCAGGGGGCGGCACTGAAGCTTTCTTT.

The rearrangement uses TRBV6-5 and TRBJ1-4; perhaps TRBD1 as D (5 bases). The length of the CDR3 is 14 residues. Per germline, CDR1 MNHEY and CDR2 SVGAGI. V was pared by 2 bases and J by 7 bases, with 11 bases between. The chain's CDR3 is CASSYGGVGEKLFF. The CDR3, as DNA: TGTGCCAGCAGTTACGGAGGGGTGGGTGAAAAACTGTTTTTT.

For the CDR3, the DNA is TGTGCCAGCAGTGAAGAGATAGATAACGACGAGCAGTACTTC. Translating it yields CASSEEIDNDEQYF. The chain is built from TRBV6-1 and TRBJ2-7; D unresolved. Trimming cost V 1 base and J 5 bases, with 12 bases left between them. CDR1 MNHNS and CDR2 SASEGT come from the germline V gene. CDR3 length equals 14 residues.

This chain connects TRBV7-9 to TRBJ1-2; D perhaps matches TRBD1 (5 bases). The CDR3 sequence is 14 residues long. Germline V gives CDR1 SEHNR, CDR2 FQNEAQ (reference sequence). The ends were cut back, 7 bases at V and 1 base at J, with 13 bases in the middle. CDR3 sequence (DNA): TGTGCCAGCACCCCTGGAGGGGTTAACTATGGCTACACCTTC. It codes for CASTPGGVNYGYTF.

J is TRBJ1-2 and V is TRBV6-5; the match to TRBD1 covers 9 bases. The CDR3 contains 16 residues. V gave up 4 bases and J gave up 8 bases; unmatched junction bases: 14. The germline gives CDR1 MNHEY, CDR2 SVGAGI. CDR3 protein: CASSWDRDVTRRGYTF. CDR3 in DNA: TGTGCCAGCAGTTGGGACAGGGACGTCACCCGGCGGGGCTACACCTTC.

The J gene is TRBJ1-4, the V gene TRBV29-1; 8 nucleotides agree with TRBD1. Per germline, CDR1 SQVTM and CDR2 ANQGSEA. After removal of 7 bases from V and 4 bases from J, the junction contained 5 bases not matched to a gene. The CDR3 contains 13 residues. The CDR3 region is CSAGQGGNEKLFF. CDR3 nucleotide sequence: TGCAGCGCCGGACAGGGAGGTAATGAAAAACTGTTTTTT.

V gene TRBV4-1 combines with J gene TRBJ2-7; D is perhaps TRBD2 (5 bases). The CDR3 loop spans 16 amino acids. V lost 2 bases and J lost 3, with 17 bases in between. Looked up from germline, CDR1 is MGHRA and CDR2 is YSYEKL. The CDR3 loop is CASSQTEAGNFYEQYF. In DNA, the CDR3 is TGCGCCAGCAGCCAAACGGAGGCAGGAAACTTCTACGAGCAGTACTTC.

This sequence joins TRBV5-1 and TRBJ1-5, with 9 bases aligning to TRBD1. V lost 3 bases to trimming and J lost 6 bases; unmatched junction nucleotides: 7. The CDR3 is 15 residues long. The V gene's germline CDR1 is SGHRS and CDR2 YFSETQ. CDR3 sequence: CASSSGTGKVQPQHF. DNA of the CDR3: TGCGCCAGCAGCTCCGGGACAGGGAAGGTTCAGCCCCAGCATTTT.

The rearrangement uses TRBV6-5 and TRBJ2-1; weak D call: TRBD2 (6 bases). This CDR3 contains 15 residues. From germline, CDR1 is MNHEY and CDR2 SVGAGI. V was trimmed by 2 bases and J by 3 bases, leaving 11 bases between them. The CDR3 nucleotides read TGTGCCAGCAGTTACGGAGGGAGTATCTACAATGAGCAGTTCTTC. Translation: CASSYGGSIYNEQFF.

The chain links TRBV27 to TRBJ2-1, with D perhaps TRBD2 (6 bases). This CDR3 region has 15 residues. V was shortened by 6 bases and J by 0 bases, with 12 bases between the two germline ends. The germline gives CDR1 MNHEY, CDR2 SMNVEV (reference sequence). As DNA, the CDR3 is TGTGCCAGCAGCTGGGACTCGAGCTCCTACAATGAGCAGTTCTTC. It encodes CASSWDSSSYNEQFF.

V and J are TRBV6-5 and TRBJ2-3; perhaps TRBD1 as D (6 bases). V was shortened by 6 bases and J by 2 bases, with 12 bases between the two germline ends. This CDR3 has 14 residues. The V gene's germline CDR1 is MNHEY and CDR2 SVGAGI. Written as DNA, the CDR3 is TGTGCCAGCAGATCCGGGACACTCACAGATACGCAGTATTTT. It specifies CASRSGTLTDTQYF.

The chain's CDR3 is CASTGDGTYEQYF. Written as DNA, the CDR3 is TGTGCCAGCACGGGCGACGGGACCTACGAGCAGTACTTC. This chain joins TRBV2 and TRBJ2-7; weak D call: TRBD2 (5 bases). Trimming pared 7 bases from V and 2 bases from J, leaving 12 bases between. There are 13 residues in the CDR3. Germline values: CDR1 SNHLY, CDR2 FYNNEI.

The V and J genes are TRBV7-9 and TRBJ1-1; D gene unclear. Trimming took 2 bases from V and 6 from J, leaving 16 bases between them. The CDR3 contains 15 residues. CDR1 SEHNR and CDR2 FQNEAQ come from the germline V gene (reference sequence). CDR3 region: CASSLNQAARPEAFF. CDR3 bases: TGTGCCAGCAGCTTAAATCAGGCAGCCCGGCCTGAAGCTTTCTTT. The full variable domain, completed using reference TRBV7-9 and TRBJ1-1, is DTGVSQNPRHKITKRGQNVTFRCDPISEHNRLYWYRQTLGQGPEFLTYFQNEAQLEKSRLLSDRFSAERPKGSFSTLEIQRTEQGDSAMYLCASSLNQAARPEAFFGQGTRLTVV.

The chain couples TRBV7-2 to TRBJ1-6, with D unclear. This CDR3 has 15 amino acids. Trimming stripped 3 bases from V and 9 bases from J, with 15 bases between. The germline CDR1 and CDR2 sequences are SGHTA and FQGNSA. The CDR3: CASSFPGVDGSPLHF. CDR3 sequence (DNA): TGTGCCAGCAGCTTTCCAGGCGTCGACGGTTCACCCCTCCACTTT.

The chain has TRBV20-1 and TRBJ1-4; no definite D call. Trimming took off 5 bases at V and 8 bases at J, with 6 bases between the two ends. This CDR3 has 10 residues. Germline-derived CDR1 and CDR2 are DFQATT and SNEGSKA (reference sequence). The CDR3 DNA is TGCAGTGCTTTACACGAAAAACTGTTTTTT. The encoded protein is CSALHEKLFF.

This clone was seen only a few times. The chain links TRBV5-4 to TRBJ2-7; D might be TRBD2 (6 bases). Trimming removed 2 bases from V and 3 bases from J, with 12 bases in between. Germline V lookup: CDR1 SGHNT, CDR2 YYREEE (reference sequence). This CDR3 is built from 14 residues. The CDR3 reads CASSFGGLHYEQYF. As DNA, the CDR3 is TGTGCCAGCAGCTTTGGAGGGTTGCACTACGAGCAGTACTTC. Variable domain in full (rest from reference TRBV5-4 and TRBJ2-7): ETGVTQSPTHLIKTRGQQVTLRCSSQSGHNTVSWYQQALGQGPQFIFQYYREEENGRGNFPPRFSGLQFPNYSSELNVNALELDDSALYLCASSFGGLHYEQYFGPGTRLTVT.

This chain connects TRBV27 to TRBJ1-4; no reliable D call. From germline, CDR1 is MNHEY and CDR2 SMNVEV (reference sequence). Trimming took off 5 bases at V and 4 bases at J, with 8 bases between the two ends. This CDR3 contains 13 residues. The CDR3 nucleotides are TGTGCCAGCAGTGAGGGTAGTAATGAAAAACTGTTTTTT. The encoded protein is CASSEGSNEKLFF.